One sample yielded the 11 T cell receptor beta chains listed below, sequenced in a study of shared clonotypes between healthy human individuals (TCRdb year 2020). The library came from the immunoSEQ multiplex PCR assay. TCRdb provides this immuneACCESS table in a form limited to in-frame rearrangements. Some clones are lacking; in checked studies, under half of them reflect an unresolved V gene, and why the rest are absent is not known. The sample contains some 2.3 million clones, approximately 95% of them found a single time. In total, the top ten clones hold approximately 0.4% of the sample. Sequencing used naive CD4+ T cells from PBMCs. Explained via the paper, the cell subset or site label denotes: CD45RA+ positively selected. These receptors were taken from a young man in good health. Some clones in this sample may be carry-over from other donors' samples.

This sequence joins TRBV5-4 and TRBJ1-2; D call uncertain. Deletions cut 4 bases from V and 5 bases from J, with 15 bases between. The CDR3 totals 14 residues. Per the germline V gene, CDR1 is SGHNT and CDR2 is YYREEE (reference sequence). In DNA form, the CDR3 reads TGTGCCAGCAGCCCCAAGGAGAGAGTTTATGGCTACACCTTC. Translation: CASSPKERVYGYTF.

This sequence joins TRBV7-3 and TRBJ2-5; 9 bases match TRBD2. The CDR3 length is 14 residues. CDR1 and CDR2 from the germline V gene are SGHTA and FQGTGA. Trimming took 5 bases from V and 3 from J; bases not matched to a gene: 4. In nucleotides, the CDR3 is TGTGCCAGCAGCCGAATAGCGGGAGAAGAGACCCAGTACTTC. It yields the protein CASSRIAGEETQYF.

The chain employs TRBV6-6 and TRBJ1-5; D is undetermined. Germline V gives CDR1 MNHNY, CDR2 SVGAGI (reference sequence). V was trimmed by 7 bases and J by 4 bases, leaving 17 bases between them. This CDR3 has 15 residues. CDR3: CASTLTSGRNQPQHF. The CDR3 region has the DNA TGTGCCAGCACCCTTACCTCCGGCCGAAATCAGCCCCAGCATTTT.

The CDR3 sequence is CASSLRTGGVPAGGFGELFF. For the CDR3, the DNA is TGTGCCAGCAGTCTTCGGACAGGGGGAGTCCCAGCGGGAGGATTCGGGGAGCTGTTTTTT. This sequence joins TRBV27 and TRBJ2-2, with D possibly being TRBD1 (10 bases). There are 20 residues in the CDR3. Trimming removed 5 bases from V and 7 bases from J, with 32 bases in between. Germline V CDR1 and CDR2: MNHEY, SMNVEV (reference sequence).

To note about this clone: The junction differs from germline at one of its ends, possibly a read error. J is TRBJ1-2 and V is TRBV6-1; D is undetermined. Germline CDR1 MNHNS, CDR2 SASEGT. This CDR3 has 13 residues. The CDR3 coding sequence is TGTGCCAGCAGGGAAGGTCTTAACTATGGCTACACCTTC. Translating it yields CASREGLNYGYTF.

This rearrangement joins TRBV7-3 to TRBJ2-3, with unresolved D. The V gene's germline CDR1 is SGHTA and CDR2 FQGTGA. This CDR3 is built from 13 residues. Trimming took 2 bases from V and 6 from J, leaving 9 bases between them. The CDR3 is CASSLAVLDTQYF. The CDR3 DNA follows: TGTGCCAGCAGCTTAGCCGTATTGGATACGCAGTATTTT.

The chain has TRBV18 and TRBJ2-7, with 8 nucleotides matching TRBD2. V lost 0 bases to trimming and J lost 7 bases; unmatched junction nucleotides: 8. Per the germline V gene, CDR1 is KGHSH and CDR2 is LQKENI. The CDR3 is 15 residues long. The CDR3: CASSPPNVRGGEQYF. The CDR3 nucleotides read TGTGCCAGCTCACCACCGAATGTTCGGGGGGGGGAGCAGTACTTC.

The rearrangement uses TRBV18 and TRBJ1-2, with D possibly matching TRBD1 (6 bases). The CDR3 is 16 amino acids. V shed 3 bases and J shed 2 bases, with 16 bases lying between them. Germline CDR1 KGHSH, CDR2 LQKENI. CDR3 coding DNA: TGTGCCAGCTCACCCCAAAGGCCCGGGACAAACTATGGCTACACCTTC. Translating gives CASSPQRPGTNYGYTF.

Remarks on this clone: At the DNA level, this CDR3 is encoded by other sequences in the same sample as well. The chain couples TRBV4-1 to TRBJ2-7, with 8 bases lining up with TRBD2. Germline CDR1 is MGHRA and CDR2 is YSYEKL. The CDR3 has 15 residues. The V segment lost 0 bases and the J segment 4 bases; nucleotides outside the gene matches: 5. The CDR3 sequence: CASSQDPGGTYEQYF. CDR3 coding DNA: TGCGCCAGCAGCCAAGATCCGGGGGGGACTTACGAGCAGTACTTC.

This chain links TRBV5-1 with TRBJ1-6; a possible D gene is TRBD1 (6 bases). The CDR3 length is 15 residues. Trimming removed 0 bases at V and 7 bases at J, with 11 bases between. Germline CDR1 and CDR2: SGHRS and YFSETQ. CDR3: CASSLGTGRNSPLHF. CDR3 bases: TGCGCCAGCAGCTTGGGAACAGGGAGAAATTCACCCCTCCACTTT. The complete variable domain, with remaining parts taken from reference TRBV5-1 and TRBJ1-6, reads KAGVTQTPRYLIKTRGQQVTLSCSPISGHRSVSWYQQTPGQGLQFLFEYFSETQRNKGNFPGRFSGRQFSNSRSEMNVSTLELGDSALYLCASSLGTGRNSPLHFGNGTRLTVT.

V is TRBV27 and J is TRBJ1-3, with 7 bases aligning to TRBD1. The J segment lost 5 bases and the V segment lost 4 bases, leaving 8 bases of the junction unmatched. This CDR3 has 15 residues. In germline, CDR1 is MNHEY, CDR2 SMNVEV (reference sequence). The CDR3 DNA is TGTGCCAGCAGTTCCCGACAGGGATGGAGAAACACCATATATTTT. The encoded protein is CASSSRQGWRNTIYF.